The next 20 T cell receptor beta chains were all read from a single sample in a study of beta chain features in type 1 diabetes. Regarding the study as a whole: Type 1 diabetes patients had moderately but significantly shorter TCRB CDR3s in all four CD4+ subsets.

Which antigens these TCRs recognize remains unknown. Of the isolated RNA, all was reverse transcribed, and so the sequenced material was expressed TCRB transcripts. Generated by immunoSEQ multiplex PCR, the TCRdb table keeps only in-frame clones and is missing some. In the table there are 350,000 to 450,000 clones, roughly 12% of which are singletons. The sample comprised naive CD4+ T cells from blood. The receptors originated from a woman under 30 with type 1 diabetes.

This clone was detected a few times. CDR3 nucleotide sequence: TGTGCCAGCAGCTTAGTGACAGGGGGAGATGTTCGGCAAGAGACCCAGTACTTC. Translated, it gives CASSLVTGGDVRQETQYF. V is TRBV7-2 and J is TRBJ2-5, with 9 bases aligning to TRBD1. The CDR3 runs 18 residues. J gave up 2 bases and V 1 base, and 11 bases lay outside the gene matches. Germline V lookup: CDR1 SGHTA, CDR2 FQGNSA.

This clone showed up just a few times. The V call is TRBV7-2, the J call TRBJ2-6; D possibly corresponds to TRBD1 (6 bases). The CDR3 has 15 amino acids. CDR1 and CDR2 (germline): SGHTA, FQGNSA. Between the trimmed V and J ends, which lost 7 bases and 0 bases, there was a span of 10 bases. CDR3 DNA sequence: TGTGCCAGCAACAGGGCACTCTCTGGGGCCAACGTCCTGACTTTC. Translation: CASNRALSGANVLTF.

There are a few counts of this clone. This rearrangement joins TRBV5-1 to TRBJ2-5, with TRBD2 as a possible D gene (7 bases). CDR3 length: 16 residues. Germline V gene sequence: CDR1 SGHRS, CDR2 YFSETQ. Trimming pared 0 bases from V and 6 bases from J, leaving 18 bases between. The CDR3 loop is CASSLAASGGGKTQYF. As DNA, the CDR3 is TGCGCCAGCAGCTTGGCCGCGTCGGGGGGCGGGAAGACCCAGTACTTC.

This clone has a handful of counts. The J gene is TRBJ1-2, the V gene TRBV29-1; 10 nucleotides line up with TRBD1. The CDR3 extends over 15 amino acids. The junction had 8 bases not matched to a gene; V was cut back by 7 bases and J by 0 bases. The germline V gene has CDR1 SQVTM and CDR2 ANQGSEA. The CDR3 DNA follows: TGCAGCGCTGGGACAGGGGCCAGTACTAACTATGGCTACACCTTC. Protein product: CSAGTGASTNYGYTF.

This clone was detected only a few times. V and J are TRBV28 and TRBJ2-7, with D unclear. Trimming cost V 3 bases and J 3 bases, with 9 bases left between them. The germline V gene has CDR1 MDHEN and CDR2 SYDVKM. This CDR3 is built from 13 residues. The DNA of the CDR3 is TGTGCCAGCAGTTTCGGCCTAGACTACGAGCAGTACTTC. Translated, it gives CASSFGLDYEQYF. The entire variable domain, with the rest obtained from reference TRBV28 and TRBJ2-7, is as follows: DVKVTQSSRYLVKRTGEKVFLECVQDMDHENMFWYRQDPGLGLRLIYFSYDVKMKEKGDIPEGYSVSREKKERFSLILESASTNQTSMYLCASSFGLDYEQYFGPGTRLTVT.

This clone was counted a few times. The chain couples TRBV30 to TRBJ1-3, with 7 bases matching TRBD1. CDR3 length: 14 residues. Germline lookup yields CDR1 GTSNPN and CDR2 SVGIG (reference sequence). J gave up 0 bases and V 8 bases, and 7 bases lay outside the gene matches. The CDR3 spells CALSAGGSGNTIYF. In DNA, the CDR3 is TGTGCCCTAAGTGCAGGGGGCTCTGGAAACACCATATATTTT. Using reference TRBV30 and TRBJ1-3 for the parts outside the CDR3, the full variable domain is SQTIHQWPATLVQPVGSPLSLECTVEGTSNPNLYWYRQAAGRGLQLLFYSVGIGQISSEVPQNLSASRPQDRQFILSSKKLLLSDSGFYLCALSAGGSGNTIYFGEGSWLTVV.

This clone showed up just a few times. For the CDR3, the DNA is TGTGCCAGCAGTTCCCGTTCGGGACAGGGTTACGAGCAGTACTTC. Protein product: CASSSRSGQGYEQYF. This chain uses TRBV27 with TRBJ2-7, with TRBD1 matching 9 bases. This CDR3 has 15 amino acids. V shed 4 bases and J 4 bases; nucleotides not matched to a gene: 8. Germline V gene lookup returns CDR1 MNHEY and CDR2 SMNVEV (reference sequence).

This chain links TRBV28 with TRBJ2-7, with D tentatively TRBD2 (5 bases). CDR1 and CDR2 (germline): MDHEN, SYDVKM. V lost 8 bases and J 4 bases, leaving 15 bases between the germline ends. The CDR3 runs 13 residues. The CDR3, as DNA: TGTGCCAGCGAGGGTCCTCCGCTTTACGAGCAGTACTTC. Translated: CASEGPPLYEQYF.

This clone was picked up a small number of times. The chain carries TRBV25-1 and TRBJ1-2; 7 nucleotides match TRBD1. Losses at the gene ends were 4 bases for V and 6 bases for J; bases not matched to a gene: 5. The CDR3 spans 13 residues. CDR1 and CDR2 (germline): MGHDK, SYGVNS. DNA of the CDR3: TGTGCCAGCAGTGGGGCCGGGACAGATGGCTACACCTTC. Translating it yields CASSGAGTDGYTF.

There are a few counts of this clone. The CDR3 DNA is TGTGCCAGCAGCAAGGGACTAGCGGATGGCTACGAGCAGTACTTC. Translating it yields CASSKGLADGYEQYF. V usage is TRBV5-6 and J usage is TRBJ2-7, with 11 bases identical to TRBD2. Germline CDR1 is SGHDT and CDR2 is YYEEEE. After removal of 4 bases from V and 3 bases from J, the junction contained 6 bases not matched to a gene. This CDR3 spans 15 amino acids.

This chain joins TRBV4-1 and TRBJ2-1, with TRBD2 matching over 12 bases. Per germline, CDR1 MGHRA and CDR2 YSYEKL. V was pared by 1 base and J by 6 bases, with 1 base of the junction left unmatched. The CDR3 runs to 15 residues. The CDR3 region is CASSQGLAGVNEQFF. In DNA form, the CDR3 reads TGCGCCAGCAGCCAAGGACTAGCGGGAGTCAATGAGCAGTTCTTC.

This clone has just a few counts. The chain links TRBV18 to TRBJ2-7; TRBD1 matches at 7 bases. Germline CDR1 KGHSH, CDR2 LQKENI. This CDR3 has 16 amino acids. Trimming cost V 6 bases and J 0 bases; bases outside gene matches: 11. The CDR3 loop reads CASSPPGTESSYEQYF. The CDR3 DNA sequence: TGTGCCAGCTCCCCCCCCGGGACAGAGAGCTCCTACGAGCAGTACTTC.

This clone has just a few counts. The chain carries TRBV7-2 and TRBJ1-1; tentative D call: TRBD1 (5 bases). V lost 3 bases, J lost 2 bases, and 10 bases lay in between. This CDR3 spans 14 amino acids. CDR1 and CDR2 (germline): SGHTA, FQGNSA. CDR3 region: CASSLEGLNTEAFF. The CDR3 DNA reads as TGTGCCAGCAGCTTGGAGGGGTTAAACACTGAAGCTTTCTTT.

The rearrangement links TRBV2 to TRBJ2-5; no definite D call. Germline V gene lookup returns CDR1 SNHLY and CDR2 FYNNEI. The CDR3 length is 14 residues. The V end lost 7 bases, the J end lost 5 bases, and 17 bases lay between the germline ends. The CDR3 DNA reads TGTGCCAGCATCACCCTGGAGTCCCATGAGACCCAGTACTTC. It encodes CASITLESHETQYF. The full variable domain, its missing parts supplied by reference TRBV2 and TRBJ2-5, is EPEVTQTPSHQVTQMGQEVILRCVPISNHLYFYWYRQILGQKVEFLVSFYNNEISEKSEIFDDQFSVERPDGSNFTLKIRSTKLEDSAMYFCASITLESHETQYFGPGTRLLVL.

In this sample, this clone turned up a few times. V is TRBV20-1 and J is TRBJ1-1; D is uncertain. The germline CDR1 and CDR2 sequences are DFQATT and SNEGSKA (reference sequence). Trimming shortened V by 1 base and J by 11 bases, and 11 bases separated the two germline ends. The CDR3 is 11 residues long. CDR3 DNA sequence: TGCAGTGCTAGAGTGGGCTTACAGGCTTTCTTT. Translated, it gives CSARVGLQAFF.

This clone was seen a few times. V gene TRBV29-1 combines with J gene TRBJ2-1; no clear D. Germline CDR1 SQVTM, CDR2 ANQGSEA. This CDR3 region has 14 residues. V lost 4 bases to trimming and J lost 2 bases, with 12 bases between them. CDR3 in DNA: TGCAGCGTTGTGGCGGCCTCCGCCTACAATGAGCAGTTCTTC. It codes for CSVVAASAYNEQFF.

This clone has more than one count but fewer than ten. The rearrangement links TRBV7-2 to TRBJ2-7; no firm D call. This CDR3 comprises 13 residues. V was pared by 1 base and J by 4 bases, with 8 bases between. Germline CDR1 and CDR2: SGHTA and FQGNSA. Here the CDR3 DNA reads TGTGCCAGCAGCTTAGACCCGGGTTACGAGCAGTACTTC. This translates into CASSLDPGYEQYF.

V is TRBV9 and J is TRBJ2-5; 8 bases match TRBD2. The length of the CDR3 is 15 residues. Germline lookup yields CDR1 SGDLS and CDR2 YYNGEE. The junction had 6 bases not matched to a gene; V was cut back by 0 bases and J by 5 bases. The CDR3 nucleotides are TGTGCCAGCAGCGTAGGTCGCGGGGGGCGGGAGACCCAGTACTTC. The encoded protein is CASSVGRGGRETQYF.

In its sample, this clone was seen a few times. The CDR3 spells CASSYSGTGIYEQYF. DNA of the CDR3: TGTGCCAGCAGTTATTCCGGCACAGGGATCTACGAGCAGTACTTC. V is TRBV6-5 and J is TRBJ2-7, with D possibly TRBD1 on 6 matching bases. The CDR3 covers 15 residues. Trimming stripped 3 bases from V and 3 bases from J, with 15 bases between. CDR1 is MNHEY and CDR2 is SVGAGI in the germline V gene.

This clone was found a few times. The chain uses TRBV19 and TRBJ1-5, with D uncertain. V was clipped by 5 bases and J by 4 bases, with 18 bases between them. This CDR3 is 16 amino acids long. Germline CDR1 LNHDA, CDR2 SQIVND (reference sequence). The CDR3 protein is CASSSKDWAGNQPQHF. The CDR3 DNA sequence: TGTGCCAGTAGTTCTAAGGACTGGGCGGGAAATCAGCCCCAGCATTTT.